This passage covers 16 T cell receptor beta chains from one sample sequenced in a study of T cells in localized non-small cell lung cancer. Method: immunoSEQ multiplex PCR; TCRdb's copy keeps in-frame clones and lacks some. The table lists about 52,000 clones, around 80% of them singletons, with 3.5% to 5.5% in the top ten. This specimen was PBMCs, taken before any cancer treatment. Source of these receptors: a woman aged 35 to 70 with stage II lung adenocarcinoma.

The V and J genes are TRBV4-2 and TRBJ2-7; TRBD1 matches at 7 bases. Trimming cost V 0 bases and J 2 bases; bases outside gene matches: 13. Germline V gene data show CDR1 as LGHNA and CDR2 as YNFKEQ. The CDR3 has 18 residues. As DNA, the CDR3 is TGTGCCAGCAGCCAAGACCTCACCGGGGACAGCCGAACCTACGAGCAGTACTTC. This codes for CASSQDLTGDSRTYEQYF.

This clone appeared once. The V call is TRBV5-8, the J call TRBJ2-7; TRBD1 aligns across 10 bases. J was trimmed by 5 bases and V by 5 bases; bases with no gene match: 7. Germline V gene sequence: CDR1 SGHTS, CDR2 YDEGEE. The CDR3 consists of 14 residues. CDR3 DNA: TGTGCCAGCAGAGTTCGGACAGGGGGAAACGAGCAGTACTTC. Translating gives CASRVRTGGNEQYF.

V is TRBV20-1 and J is TRBJ1-2, with 10 nucleotides matching TRBD1. The CDR3 spans 11 residues. CDR1 DFQATT and CDR2 SNEGSKA come from the germline V gene (reference sequence). In DNA, the CDR3 is TGCAGCCAAAGGGACAGGGGCGGCTACACCTTC. Encoded protein: CSQRDRGGYTF.

The chain couples TRBV28 to TRBJ2-7; TRBD2 matches 11 bases. Germline loops: CDR1 MDHEN, CDR2 SYDVKM. V shed 5 bases and J 2 bases; nucleotides not matched to a gene: 5. This CDR3 comprises 15 residues. Here the CDR3 reads CASSPGTSGPYEQYF. The CDR3 DNA follows: TGTGCCAGCAGTCCCGGGACTAGCGGACCCTACGAGCAGTACTTC. The whole variable domain, filled in from reference TRBV28 and TRBJ2-7, reads DVKVTQSSRYLVKRTGEKVFLECVQDMDHENMFWYRQDPGLGLRLIYFSYDVKMKEKGDIPEGYSVSREKKERFSLILESASTNQTSMYLCASSPGTSGPYEQYFGPGTRLTVT.

This chain joins TRBV29-1 and TRBJ1-2; TRBD1 is a possible D gene (5 bases). V lost 1 base to trimming and J lost 3 bases, with 15 bases between them. CDR1 is SQVTM and CDR2 is ANQGSEA in the germline V gene. This CDR3 comprises 15 residues. The CDR3 loop is CSVEAREGNYYGYTF. The CDR3 nucleotides are TGCAGCGTTGAAGCCCGAGAGGGGAATTACTATGGCTACACCTTC.

V is TRBV25-1 and J is TRBJ2-3; D remains ambiguous. Trimming left V 4 bases short and J 6 bases short, with 8 bases between. From germline, CDR1 is MGHDK and CDR2 SYGVNS. The CDR3 is made up of 12 amino acids. The CDR3 loop reads CASSARTDTQYF. DNA for the CDR3: TGTGCCAGCAGTGCCCGGACCGATACGCAGTATTTT.

The chain is built from TRBV28 and TRBJ2-7; D is uncertain. The CDR3 runs to 12 residues. V lost 2 bases and J 4 bases, leaving 6 bases between the germline ends. The germline V gene has CDR1 MDHEN and CDR2 SYDVKM. CDR3 sequence: CASSLPGYEQYF. The CDR3 nucleotides read TGTGCCAGCAGTTTACCTGGATACGAGCAGTACTTC.

The J gene is TRBJ2-6, the V gene TRBV13; the D gene could be TRBD1 or TRBD2 (5 bases each). The V and J ends lost 0 bases and 1 base respectively, with 16 bases between them. The CDR3 is 19 amino acids. Germline lookup yields CDR1 PRHDT and CDR2 FYEKMQ (reference sequence). As DNA, the CDR3 is TGTGCCAGCAGCTTAGGAAGGGACGGATTTATTTCTGGGGCCAACGTCCTGACTTTC. Its translation is CASSLGRDGFISGANVLTF.

The rearrangement links TRBV18 to TRBJ2-3, with D tentatively TRBD1 (6 bases). The V gene's germline CDR1 is KGHSH and CDR2 LQKENI. CDR3 length: 15 amino acids. Trimming left V 6 bases short and J 0 bases short, with 13 bases between. In DNA form, the CDR3 reads TGTGCCAGCTCTCTAATTGGACAGAGCACAGATACGCAGTATTTT. It encodes CASSLIGQSTDTQYF.

This clone was picked up one time. The chain joins TRBV19 to TRBJ1-2; 8 bases are shared with TRBD1. Germline CDR1 reads LNHDA; CDR2 reads SQIVND (reference sequence). The CDR3 has 14 amino acids. Losses at the gene ends were 6 bases for V and 3 bases for J; bases not matched to a gene: 6. CDR3: CASSSKQGDYGYTF. The CDR3 DNA follows: TGTGCCAGTAGCTCAAAACAGGGGGACTATGGCTACACCTTC. Based on the CDR3 plus reference TRBV19 and TRBJ1-2, the full variable domain is DGGITQSPKYLFRKEGQNVTLSCEQNLNHDAMYWYRQDPGQGLRLIYYSQIVNDFQKGDIAEGYSVSREKKESFPLTVTSAQKNPTAFYLCASSSKQGDYGYTFGSGTRLTVV.

The sample holds a few counts of this clone. The V and J genes are TRBV28 and TRBJ1-5; no definite D call. Germline CDR1 is MDHEN and CDR2 is SYDVKM. There are 14 residues in the CDR3. Trimming left V 6 bases short and J 3 bases short, with 12 bases between. The CDR3 here is CASREPANNQPQHF. CDR3 DNA: TGTGCCAGCAGAGAGCCCGCTAACAATCAGCCCCAGCATTTT.

The gene calls are TRBV29-1 and TRBJ1-1, with 8 bases that match TRBD1. Germline CDR1 SQVTM, CDR2 ANQGSEA. The CDR3 loop spans 14 amino acids. Losses at the gene ends were 6 bases for V and 1 base for J; bases not matched to a gene: 7. The CDR3 is CSVDRGSPNTEAFF. The CDR3 bases are TGCAGCGTCGACAGGGGTTCTCCGAACACTGAAGCTTTCTTT.

This chain links TRBV6-1 with TRBJ1-2; D is unresolved. The ends were cut back, 5 bases at V and 0 bases at J, with 7 bases in the middle. The CDR3 extends over 13 amino acids. Per germline, CDR1 MNHNS and CDR2 SASEGT. The DNA for the CDR3 is TGTGCCAGCAGTCTCAGGACTAACTATGGCTACACCTTC. Its translation is CASSLRTNYGYTF.

V and J are TRBV6-6 and TRBJ1-1; tentative D call: TRBD1 (5 bases). Germline assignment: CDR1 MNHNY and CDR2 SVGAGI (reference sequence). Trimming stripped 6 bases from V and 0 bases from J, with 14 bases between. CDR3 length: 15 residues. The CDR3 spells CASRSPGRLNTEAFF. The CDR3 DNA sequence: TGTGCCAGCAGATCACCAGGGAGGTTGAACACTGAAGCTTTCTTT.

Written as DNA, the CDR3 is TGTGCCATCAAACAAATCCAGGGGGAAGCTTTCTTT. The encoded protein is CAIKQIQGEAFF. This chain connects TRBV10-3 to TRBJ1-1; D is perhaps TRBD1 (6 bases). Germline V gene lookup returns CDR1 ENHRY and CDR2 SYGVKD. The CDR3 length is 12 residues. Deletions cut 7 bases from V and 8 bases from J, with 14 bases between.

This chain links TRBV9 with TRBJ2-3, with 10 bases fitting TRBD2. Looked up from germline, CDR1 is SGDLS and CDR2 is YYNGEE. The CDR3 has 15 residues. V lost 4 bases and J lost 6; bases outside the gene matches: 8. The CDR3 DNA reads as TGTGCCAGCAGCCCCTTACTAGCGGGGCTCGATACGCAGTATTTT. It is translated as CASSPLLAGLDTQYF.